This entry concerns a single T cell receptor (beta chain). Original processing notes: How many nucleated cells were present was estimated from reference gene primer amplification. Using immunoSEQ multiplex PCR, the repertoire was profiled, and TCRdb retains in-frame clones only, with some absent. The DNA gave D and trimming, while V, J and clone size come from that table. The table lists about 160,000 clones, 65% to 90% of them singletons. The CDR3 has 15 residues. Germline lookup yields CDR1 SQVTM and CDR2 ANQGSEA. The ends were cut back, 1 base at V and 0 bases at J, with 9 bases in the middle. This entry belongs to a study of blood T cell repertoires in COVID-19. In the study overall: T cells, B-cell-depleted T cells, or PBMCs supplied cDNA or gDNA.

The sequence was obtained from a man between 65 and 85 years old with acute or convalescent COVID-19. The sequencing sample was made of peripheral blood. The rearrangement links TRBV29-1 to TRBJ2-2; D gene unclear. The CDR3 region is CSVEAQKTNTGELFF. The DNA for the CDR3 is TGCAGCGTTGAAGCACAGAAGACGAACACCGGGGAGCTGTTTTTT.